This is a list of T cell receptor beta chains from one sample in a study of blood T cell repertoires in COVID-19. This table comes from immunoSEQ multiplex PCR, and its TCRdb copy is limited to in-frame clones, with some not included. Here the sample spans roughly 250,000 clones, about 85% being singletons. The material sequenced was peripheral blood. The source is a woman in her sixties with active or convalescent COVID-19. Both conserved end residues are part of each CDR3. The D gene is left open where the match is weak. Size values are once, few and many counts, or a class for expanded clones, and some rows have none.

V gene: TRBV3-1/TRBV3-2
clone size: .
D gene: .
J gene: TRBJ2-5
CDR3 DNA: TGTGCCAGCAGCCAAGAGTGGGCGGGGAGGAAGAGCGAGACCCAGTACTTC
CDR3 protein: CASSQEWAGRKSETQYF

V gene: TRBV2
clone size: .
D gene: .
J gene: TRBJ2-2
CDR3 DNA: TGTGCCAGCAAATTGGCAGGGCCCGGGGAGCTGTTTTTT
CDR3 protein: CASKLAGPGELFF

V gene: TRBV19
clone size: .
D gene: TRBD1
J gene: TRBJ1-1
CDR3 DNA: TGTGCCAGTATCCGGGACAGGTTATCGGTCCCTCGGGAGGCTTTCTTT
CDR3 protein: CASIRDRLSVPREAFF

V gene: TRBV7-9
clone size: .
D gene: .
J gene: TRBJ2-1
CDR3 DNA: TGTGCCAGCAGCAGCCCAGGATCTTACAATGAGCAGTTCTTC
CDR3 protein: CASSSPGSYNEQFF

V gene: TRBV7-9
clone size: .
D gene: .
J gene: TRBJ1-3
CDR3 DNA: TGTGCCAGCAGCTTATATCCCATCACCCCACGACTAGGCGACACCATATATTTT
CDR3 protein: CASSLYPITPRLGDTIYF

V gene: TRBV5-5
clone size: many
D gene: .
J gene: TRBJ1-5
CDR3 DNA: TGTGCCAGCAGCCTAACCGGGACATTGGGGGATCAGCCCCAGCATTTT
CDR3 protein: CASSLTGTLGDQPQHF

V gene: TRBV6-4
clone size: once
D gene: TRBD1
J gene: TRBJ1-6
CDR3 DNA: TGTGCCAGCAGTGACTCGGGGACAGGGGATTCACCCCTCCACTTT
CDR3 protein: CASSDSGTGDSPLHF

V gene: TRBV4-1
clone size: .
D gene: TRBD2
J gene: TRBJ2-7
CDR3 DNA: TGCGCCAGCAGCAAGTATAGCGGGACGGGGGTCGAGCAGTACTTC
CDR3 protein: CASSKYSGTGVEQYF

V gene: TRBV10-3
clone size: .
D gene: TRBD2
J gene: TRBJ2-3
CDR3 DNA: TGTGCCATCAGTGAGTCGGATAGCGGGGGGAGCACAGATACGCAGTATTTT
CDR3 protein: CAISESDSGGSTDTQYF

V gene: TRBV11-3
clone size: .
D gene: .
J gene: TRBJ1-1
CDR3 DNA: TGTGCCAGCAGCTGGAGCAGGGGATACACTGAAGCTTTCTTT
CDR3 protein: CASSWSRGYTEAFF

V gene: TRBV29-1
clone size: .
D gene: .
J gene: TRBJ1-2
CDR3 DNA: TGCAGCGTTGAAGCGCGGGGTACGGTCTATGGCTACACCTTC
CDR3 protein: CSVEARGTVYGYTF

V gene: TRBV28
clone size: many
D gene: .
J gene: TRBJ1-6
CDR3 DNA: TGTGCCAGCAGTTTACGGGGGACGGCCTATAATTCACCCCTCCACTTT
CDR3 protein: CASSLRGTAYNSPLHF

V gene: TRBV28
clone size: .
D gene: .
J gene: TRBJ2-2
CDR3 DNA: TGTGCCAGCAGCCTGACAGCTAGGCCGAACACCGGGGAGCTGTTTTTT
CDR3 protein: CASSLTARPNTGELFF

V gene: TRBV7-9
clone size: .
D gene: TRBD2
J gene: TRBJ2-3
CDR3 DNA: TGTGCCAGCAGCTTCGAGACTAGCGGGAGTTGGACAGATACGCAGTATTTT
CDR3 protein: CASSFETSGSWTDTQYF

V gene: TRBV7-7
clone size: .
D gene: TRBD2
J gene: TRBJ2-1
CDR3 DNA: TGTGCTAGCAGCGCTGGACTAGCGGGAGCCAATGAGCAGTTCTTC
CDR3 protein: CASSAGLAGANEQFF

V gene: TRBV2
clone size: .
D gene: .
J gene: TRBJ1-5
CDR3 DNA: TGTGCCAGCAGTGAAGCGCGGGGGGGGCCGGGCCAGCCCCAGCATTTT
CDR3 protein: CASSEARGGPGQPQHF

V gene: TRBV7-8
clone size: once
D gene: .
J gene: TRBJ1-4
CDR3 DNA: TGTGCCAGCAGCCCGACAGGTCTTAATGAAAAACTGTTTTTT
CDR3 protein: CASSPTGLNEKLFF

V gene: TRBV5-1
clone size: .
D gene: .
J gene: TRBJ1-1
CDR3 DNA: TGCGCCAGCAGCTTGTTTGCGGGTTCCACTGAAGCTTTCTTT
CDR3 protein: CASSLFAGSTEAFF

V gene: TRBV6-1
clone size: .
D gene: .
J gene: TRBJ2-3
CDR3 DNA: TGTGCCAGCAGTGAGGTCTGGGAGAGGGCAGATACGCAGTATTTT
CDR3 protein: CASSEVWERADTQYF

V gene: TRBV28
clone size: .
D gene: TRBD1
J gene: TRBJ2-7
CDR3 DNA: TGTGCCAGCAGTCGACTCCGGGACAGTTCTCGTGAGCAGTACTTC
CDR3 protein: CASSRLRDSSREQYF

V gene: TRBV12-3/TRBV12-4
clone size: .
D gene: TRBD2
J gene: TRBJ2-2
CDR3 DNA: TGTGCCAGCACGGGCCGGGGGGCCGGGGAGCTGTTTTTT
CDR3 protein: CASTGRGAGELFF

V gene: TRBV30
clone size: .
D gene: TRBD1
J gene: TRBJ1-2
CDR3 DNA: TGTGCCTGGAGCGTTGACAGGGGATTCAACTATGGCTACACCTTC
CDR3 protein: CAWSVDRGFNYGYTF

V gene: TRBV10-3
clone size: once
D gene: TRBD2
J gene: TRBJ2-1
CDR3 DNA: TGTGCCATCAGTGAGTCGACTGGGGCGGGAGTCGAGCAGTTCTTC
CDR3 protein: CAISESTGAGVEQFF

V gene: TRBV28
clone size: .
D gene: .
J gene: TRBJ2-4
CDR3 DNA: TGTGCCAGCAGTCCCCGGGGGGCTCTAGCCAAAAACATTCAGTACTTC
CDR3 protein: CASSPRGALAKNIQYF

V gene: TRBV4-1
clone size: .
D gene: .
J gene: TRBJ1-5
CDR3 DNA: TGCGCCAGCAGCCCCACCCAGGGTCATCAGCCCCAGCATTTT
CDR3 protein: CASSPTQGHQPQHF